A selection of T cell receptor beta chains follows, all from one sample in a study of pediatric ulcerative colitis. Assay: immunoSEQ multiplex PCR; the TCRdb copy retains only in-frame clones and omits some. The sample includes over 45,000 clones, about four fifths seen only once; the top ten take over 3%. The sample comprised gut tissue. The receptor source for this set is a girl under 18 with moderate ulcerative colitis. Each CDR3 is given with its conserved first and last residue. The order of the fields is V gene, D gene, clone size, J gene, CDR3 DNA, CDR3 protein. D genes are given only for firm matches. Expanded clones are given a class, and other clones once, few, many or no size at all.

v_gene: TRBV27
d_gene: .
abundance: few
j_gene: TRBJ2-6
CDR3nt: TGTGCCAGCAGTTTATTTGGTCACTCTGGGGCCAACGTCCTGACTTTC
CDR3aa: CASSLFGHSGANVLTF

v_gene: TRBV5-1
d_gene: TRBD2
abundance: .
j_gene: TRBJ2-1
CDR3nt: TGCGCCAGCAGCCCCGTAGAGGGGAGGGGCAATGAGCAGTTCTTC
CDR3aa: CASSPVEGRGNEQFF

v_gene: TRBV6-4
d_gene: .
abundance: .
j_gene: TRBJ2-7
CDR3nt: TGTGCCAGCAGTGACTCGAGGGGACGCCGGGACTACGAGCAGTACTTC
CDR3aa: CASSDSRGRRDYEQYF

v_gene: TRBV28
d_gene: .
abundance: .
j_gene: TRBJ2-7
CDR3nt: TGTGCCAGCCGGCGAGGCGGCTCCTACGAGCAGTACTTC
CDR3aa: CASRRGGSYEQYF

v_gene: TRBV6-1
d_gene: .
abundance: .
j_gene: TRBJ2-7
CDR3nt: TGTGCCAGCAACTCCTACGAGCAGTACTTC
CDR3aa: CASNSYEQYF

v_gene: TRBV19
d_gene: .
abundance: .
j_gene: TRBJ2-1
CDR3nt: TGTGCCACAAGCCCGTCGTCCTACAATGAGCAGTTCTTC
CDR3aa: CATSPSSYNEQFF

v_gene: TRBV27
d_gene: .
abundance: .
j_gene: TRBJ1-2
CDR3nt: TGTGCCAGCAGTTTGTGGAGGTATGGCTACACCTTC
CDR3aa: CASSLWRYGYTF

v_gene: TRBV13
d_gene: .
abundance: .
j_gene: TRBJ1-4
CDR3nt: TGTGCCAGCAGCGAGCGGACAGCAACTAATGAAAAACTGTTTTTT
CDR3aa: CASSERTATNEKLFF

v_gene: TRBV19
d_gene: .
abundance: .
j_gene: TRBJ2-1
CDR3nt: TGTGCCAGTAGTAGGGGTGGGAAATACAATGAGCAGTTCTTC
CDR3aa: CASSRGGKYNEQFF

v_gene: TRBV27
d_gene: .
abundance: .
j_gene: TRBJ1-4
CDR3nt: TGTGCCAGCAGCCGGGAAGACAGAGAAAAACTGTTTTTT
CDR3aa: CASSREDREKLFF

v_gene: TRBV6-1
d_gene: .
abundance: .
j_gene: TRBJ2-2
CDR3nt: TGTGCCAGCAGTGACGAGGACTTCTTGAACACCGGGGAGCTGTTTTTT
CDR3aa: CASSDEDFLNTGELFF

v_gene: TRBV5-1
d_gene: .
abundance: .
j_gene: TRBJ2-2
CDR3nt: TGCGCCAGCAGCCTGAGGGCTAGTAAAGCCCTTTTGAACACCGGGGAGCTGTTTTTT
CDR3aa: CASSLRASKALLNTGELFF

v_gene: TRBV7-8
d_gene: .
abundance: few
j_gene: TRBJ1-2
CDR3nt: TGTGCCAGCAGCTTATCAAGTCGAGCGAGGGGCTACACCTTC
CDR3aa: CASSLSSRARGYTF

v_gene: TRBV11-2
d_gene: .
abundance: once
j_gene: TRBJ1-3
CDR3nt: TGTGCCAGCAGCTTACGCGCTGGGAGCTACTCTGGAAACACCATATATTTT
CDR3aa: CASSLRAGSYSGNTIYF

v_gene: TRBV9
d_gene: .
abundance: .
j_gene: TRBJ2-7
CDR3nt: TGTGCCAGCAGCGTAAAGGGGGACCCGAGTACCCTATACTACGAGCAGTACTTC
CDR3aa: CASSVKGDPSTLYYEQYF

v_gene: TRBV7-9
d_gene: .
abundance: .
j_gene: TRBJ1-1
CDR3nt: TGTGCCAGCAGCCAACGTTTCGGGGATGGCGCTGAAGCTTTCTTT
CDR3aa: CASSQRFGDGAEAFF

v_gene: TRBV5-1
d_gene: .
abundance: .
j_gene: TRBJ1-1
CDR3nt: TGCGCCAGCAGCTTTGAGGGGAACACTGAAGCTTTCTTT
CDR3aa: CASSFEGNTEAFF

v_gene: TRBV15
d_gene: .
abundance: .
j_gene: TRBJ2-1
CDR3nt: TGTGCCACCAGCAGAGATCATTGGGCATTATCGGGTGAGCAGTTCTTC
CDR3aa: CATSRDHWALSGEQFF

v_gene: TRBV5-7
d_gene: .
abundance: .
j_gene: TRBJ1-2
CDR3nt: TGTGCCAGCAGCTTGCGGAAGGGCTATGGCTACACCTTC
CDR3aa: CASSLRKGYGYTF

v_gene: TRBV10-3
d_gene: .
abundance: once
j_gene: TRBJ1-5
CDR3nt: TGTGCCATCACCAGCGGGGGATATCAGCCCCAGCATTTT
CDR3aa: CAITSGGYQPQHF

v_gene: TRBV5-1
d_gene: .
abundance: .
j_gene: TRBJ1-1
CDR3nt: TGCGCCAGCAGCTTGGATTTGTGGCAGAGTAACACTGAAGCTTTCTTT
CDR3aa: CASSLDLWQSNTEAFF

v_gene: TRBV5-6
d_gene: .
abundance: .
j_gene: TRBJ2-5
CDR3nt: TGTGCCAGCAGCTTGGCCGCTTACCAAGAGACCCAGTACTTC
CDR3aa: CASSLAAYQETQYF

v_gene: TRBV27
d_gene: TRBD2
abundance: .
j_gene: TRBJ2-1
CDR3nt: TGTGCCAGCAGCGCGGGACTACTCTACAATGAGCAGTTCTTC
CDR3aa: CASSAGLLYNEQFF

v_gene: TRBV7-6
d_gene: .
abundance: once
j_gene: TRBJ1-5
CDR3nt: TGTGCCAGCAGCTCCGGTAGGGATCAGCCCCAGCATTTT
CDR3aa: CASSSGRDQPQHF

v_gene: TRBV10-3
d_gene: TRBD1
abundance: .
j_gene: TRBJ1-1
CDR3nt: TGTGCCATCCACCAGGGGGGGTTGAGAACTGAAGCTTTCTTT
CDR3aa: CAIHQGGLRTEAFF

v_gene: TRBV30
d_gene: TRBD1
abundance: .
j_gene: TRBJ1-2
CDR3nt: TGTGCCTGGAGTGGATGGGACAGGGAGAACTATGGCTACACCTTC
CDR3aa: CAWSGWDRENYGYTF

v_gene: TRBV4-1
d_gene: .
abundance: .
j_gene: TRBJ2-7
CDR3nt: TGCGCCAGCAGCCTTAGGGACTTACAAGGCTACGAGCAGTACTTC
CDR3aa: CASSLRDLQGYEQYF

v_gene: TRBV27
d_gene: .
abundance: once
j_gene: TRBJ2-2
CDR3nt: TGTGCCAGCAGTTTCGGCAGAGGGAGGCTAACCGGGGAGCTGTTTTTT
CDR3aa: CASSFGRGRLTGELFF

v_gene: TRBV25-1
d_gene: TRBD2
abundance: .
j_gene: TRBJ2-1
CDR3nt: TGTGCCAGCAGTGGAGGGACTAGCGGGAGCTATTGGCAGTTCTTC
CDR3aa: CASSGGTSGSYWQFF

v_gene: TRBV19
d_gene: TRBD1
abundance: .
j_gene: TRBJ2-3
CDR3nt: TGTGCCAGTAAAGAGGGACAGGGTAACACAGATACGCAGTATTTT
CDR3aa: CASKEGQGNTDTQYF